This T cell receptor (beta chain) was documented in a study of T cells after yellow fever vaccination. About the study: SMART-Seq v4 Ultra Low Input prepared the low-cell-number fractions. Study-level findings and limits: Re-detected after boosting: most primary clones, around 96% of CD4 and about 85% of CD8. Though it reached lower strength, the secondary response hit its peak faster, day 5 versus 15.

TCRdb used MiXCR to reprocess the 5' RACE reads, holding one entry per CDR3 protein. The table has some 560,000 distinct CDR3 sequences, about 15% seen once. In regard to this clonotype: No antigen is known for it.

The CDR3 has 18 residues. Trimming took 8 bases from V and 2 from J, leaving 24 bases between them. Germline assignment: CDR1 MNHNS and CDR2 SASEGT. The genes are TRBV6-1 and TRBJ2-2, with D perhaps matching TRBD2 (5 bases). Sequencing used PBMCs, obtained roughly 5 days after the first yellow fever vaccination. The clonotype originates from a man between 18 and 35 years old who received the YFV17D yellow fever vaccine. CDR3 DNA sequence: TGTGCCAGCTCTTATACGAGGGTCGGGCAGGTCAACACCGGGGAGCTGTTTTTT. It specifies CASSYTRVGQVNTGELFF.